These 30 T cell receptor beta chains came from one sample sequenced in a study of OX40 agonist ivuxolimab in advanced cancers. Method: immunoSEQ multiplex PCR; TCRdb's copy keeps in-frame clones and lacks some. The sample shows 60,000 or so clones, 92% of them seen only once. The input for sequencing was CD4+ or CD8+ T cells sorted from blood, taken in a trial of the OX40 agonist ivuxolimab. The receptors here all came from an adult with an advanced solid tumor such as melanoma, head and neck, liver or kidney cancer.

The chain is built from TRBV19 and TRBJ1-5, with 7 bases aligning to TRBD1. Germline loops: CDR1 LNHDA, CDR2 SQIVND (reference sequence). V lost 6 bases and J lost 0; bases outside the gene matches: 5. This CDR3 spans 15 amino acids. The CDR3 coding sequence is TGTGCCAGTAGCTGGACAGGAGATAGCAATCAGCCCCAGCATTTT. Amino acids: CASSWTGDSNQPQHF.

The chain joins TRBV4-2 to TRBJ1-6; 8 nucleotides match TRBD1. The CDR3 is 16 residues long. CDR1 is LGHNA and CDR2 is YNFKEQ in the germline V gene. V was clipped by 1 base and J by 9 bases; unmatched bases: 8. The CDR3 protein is CASSQAVGQGSSPLHF. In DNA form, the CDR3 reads TGTGCCAGCAGCCAAGCCGTAGGACAGGGTAGTTCACCCCTCCACTTT.

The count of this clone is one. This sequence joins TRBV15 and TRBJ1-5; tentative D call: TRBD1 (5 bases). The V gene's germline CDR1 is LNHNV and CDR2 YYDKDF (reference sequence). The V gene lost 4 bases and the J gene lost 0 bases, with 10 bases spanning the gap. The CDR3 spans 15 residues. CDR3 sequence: CATSKQENSNQPQHF. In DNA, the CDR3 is TGTGCCACCAGCAAACAGGAAAATAGCAATCAGCCCCAGCATTTT.

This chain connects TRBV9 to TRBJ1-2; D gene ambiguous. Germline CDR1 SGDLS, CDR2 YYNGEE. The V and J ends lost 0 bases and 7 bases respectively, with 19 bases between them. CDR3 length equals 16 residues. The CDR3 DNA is TGTGCCAGCAGCGTAGCGGTTGGTAGGGAAGGCGCTGGCTACACCTTC. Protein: CASSVAVGREGAGYTF.

The CDR3 coding sequence is TGTGCCAGCAGCTTGGGGTCCGCAGGGGACCTTGATGAAAAACTGTTTTTT. Translating it yields CASSLGSAGDLDEKLFF. This chain uses TRBV5-6 with TRBJ1-4; possibly TRBD1 for D (6 bases). The germline V and J ends were trimmed by 0 bases and 6 bases, with 18 bases remaining between them. The CDR3 runs to 17 residues. The germline V gene encodes CDR1 SGHDT and CDR2 YYEEEE. The full variable domain, rest sourced from reference TRBV5-6 and TRBJ1-4, is DAGVTQSPTHLIKTRGQQVTLRCSPKSGHDTVSWYQQALGQGPQFIFQYYEEEERQRGNFPDRFSGHQFPNYSSELNVNALLLGDSALYLCASSLGSAGDLDEKLFFGSGTQLSVL.

This chain's CDR3 is CASSYLEGEQYF. The CDR3 nucleotides are TGTGCCAGCAGTTACTTGGAGGGTGAGCAGTACTTC. The chain employs TRBV6-6 and TRBJ2-7; weak D call: TRBD2 (6 bases). Trimming shortened V by 1 base and J by 7 bases, and 8 bases separated the two germline ends. Germline CDR1 and CDR2: MNHNY and SVGAGI (reference sequence). This CDR3 is built from 12 residues.

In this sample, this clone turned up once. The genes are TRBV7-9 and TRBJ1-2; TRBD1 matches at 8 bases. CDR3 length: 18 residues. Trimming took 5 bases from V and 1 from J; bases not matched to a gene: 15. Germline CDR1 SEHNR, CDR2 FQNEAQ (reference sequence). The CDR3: CASSPRWGQAKINYGYTF. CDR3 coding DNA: TGTGCCAGCAGCCCCCGCTGGGGACAGGCTAAAATTAACTATGGCTACACCTTC.

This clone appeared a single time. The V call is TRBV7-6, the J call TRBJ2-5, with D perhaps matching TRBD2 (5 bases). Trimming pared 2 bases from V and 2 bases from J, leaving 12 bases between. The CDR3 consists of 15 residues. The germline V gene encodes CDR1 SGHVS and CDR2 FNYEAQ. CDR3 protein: CASSLLLRDQETQYF. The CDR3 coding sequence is TGTGCCAGCAGCTTACTATTACGGGATCAAGAGACCCAGTACTTC.

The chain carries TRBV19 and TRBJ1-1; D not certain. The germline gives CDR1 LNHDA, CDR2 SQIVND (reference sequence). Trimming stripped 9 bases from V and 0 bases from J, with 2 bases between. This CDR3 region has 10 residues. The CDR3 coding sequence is TGTGCCAGCATGAACACTGAAGCTTTCTTT. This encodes CASMNTEAFF.

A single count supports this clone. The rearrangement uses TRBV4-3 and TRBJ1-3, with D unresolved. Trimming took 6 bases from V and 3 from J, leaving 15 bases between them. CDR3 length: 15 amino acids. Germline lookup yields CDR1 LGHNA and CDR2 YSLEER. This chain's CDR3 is CASSPRRGNGNTIYF. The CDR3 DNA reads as TGCGCCAGCAGTCCAAGACGAGGGAATGGAAACACCATATATTTT.

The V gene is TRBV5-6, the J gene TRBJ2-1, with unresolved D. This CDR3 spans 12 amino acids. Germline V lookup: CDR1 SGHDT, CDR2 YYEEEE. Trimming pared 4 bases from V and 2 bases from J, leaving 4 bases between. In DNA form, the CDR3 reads TGTGCCAGCAGCATAGCCTACAATGAGCAGTTCTTC. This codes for CASSIAYNEQFF.

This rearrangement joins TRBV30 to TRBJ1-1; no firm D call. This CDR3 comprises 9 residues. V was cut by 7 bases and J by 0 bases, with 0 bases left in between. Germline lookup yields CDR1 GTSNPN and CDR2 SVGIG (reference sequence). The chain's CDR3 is CALNTEAFF. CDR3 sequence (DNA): TGTGCCTTGAACACTGAAGCTTTCTTT.

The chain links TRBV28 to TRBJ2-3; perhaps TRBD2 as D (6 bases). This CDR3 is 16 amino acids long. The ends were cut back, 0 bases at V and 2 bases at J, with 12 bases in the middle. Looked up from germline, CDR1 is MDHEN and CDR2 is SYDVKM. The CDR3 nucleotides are TGTGCCAGCAGTTTATGGGGCGGGGCCATCACAGATACGCAGTATTTT. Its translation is CASSLWGGAITDTQYF.

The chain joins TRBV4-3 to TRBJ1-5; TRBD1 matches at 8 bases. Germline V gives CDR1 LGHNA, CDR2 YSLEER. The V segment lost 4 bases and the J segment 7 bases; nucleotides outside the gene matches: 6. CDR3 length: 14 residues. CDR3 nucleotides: TGCGCCAGCAGCCCCGGACAGGGCGGACAGCCCCAGCATTTT. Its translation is CASSPGQGGQPQHF.

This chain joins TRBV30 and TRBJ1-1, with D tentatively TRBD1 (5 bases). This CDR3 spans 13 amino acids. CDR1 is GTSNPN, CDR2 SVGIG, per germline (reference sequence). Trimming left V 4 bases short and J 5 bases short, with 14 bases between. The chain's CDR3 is CAWTPGRRTEAFF. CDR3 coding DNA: TGTGCCTGGACGCCGGGGCGAAGAACTGAAGCTTTCTTT.

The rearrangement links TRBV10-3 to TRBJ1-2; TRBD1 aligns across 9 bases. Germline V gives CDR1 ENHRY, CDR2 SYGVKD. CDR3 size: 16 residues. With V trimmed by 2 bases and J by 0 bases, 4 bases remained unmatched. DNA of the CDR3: TGTGCCATCAGTGAGAGGGGACAGGGCCCTAACTATGGCTACACCTTC. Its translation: CAISERGQGPNYGYTF.

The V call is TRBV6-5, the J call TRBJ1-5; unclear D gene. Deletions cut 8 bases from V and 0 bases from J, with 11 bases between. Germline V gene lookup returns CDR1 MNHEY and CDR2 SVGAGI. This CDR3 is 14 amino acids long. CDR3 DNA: TGTGCCAGCGCTGTGGATTCTAGCAATCAGCCCCAGCATTTT. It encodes CASAVDSSNQPQHF.

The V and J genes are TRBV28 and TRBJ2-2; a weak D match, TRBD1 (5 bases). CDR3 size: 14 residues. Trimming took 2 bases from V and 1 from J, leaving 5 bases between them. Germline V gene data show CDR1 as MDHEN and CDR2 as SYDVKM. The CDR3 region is CASSLGQNTGELFF. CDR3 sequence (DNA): TGTGCCAGCAGTTTAGGACAGAACACCGGGGAGCTGTTTTTT. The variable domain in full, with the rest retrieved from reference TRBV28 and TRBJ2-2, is DVKVTQSSRYLVKRTGEKVFLECVQDMDHENMFWYRQDPGLGLRLIYFSYDVKMKEKGDIPEGYSVSREKKERFSLILESASTNQTSMYLCASSLGQNTGELFFGEGSRLTVL.

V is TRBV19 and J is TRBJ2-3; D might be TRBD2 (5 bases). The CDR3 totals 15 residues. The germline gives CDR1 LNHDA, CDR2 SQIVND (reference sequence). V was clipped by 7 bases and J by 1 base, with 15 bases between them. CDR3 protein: CASTSLGVGTDTQYF. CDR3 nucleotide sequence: TGTGCCAGTACATCTCTCGGGGTGGGCACAGATACGCAGTATTTT.

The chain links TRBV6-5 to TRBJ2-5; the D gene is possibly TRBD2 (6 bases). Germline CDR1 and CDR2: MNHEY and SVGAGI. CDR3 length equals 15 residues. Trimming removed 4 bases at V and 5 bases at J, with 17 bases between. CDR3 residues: CASSSRDSFLETQYF. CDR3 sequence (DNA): TGTGCCAGCAGTTCCCGGGACTCCTTTTTGGAGACCCAGTACTTC.

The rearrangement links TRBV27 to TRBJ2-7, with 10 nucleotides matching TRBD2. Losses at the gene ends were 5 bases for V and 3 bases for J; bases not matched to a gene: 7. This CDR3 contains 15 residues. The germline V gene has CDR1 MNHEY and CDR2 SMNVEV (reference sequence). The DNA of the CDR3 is TGTGCCAGCAGTGCACATACTAGCGGGGTCTACGAGCAGTACTTC. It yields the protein CASSAHTSGVYEQYF.

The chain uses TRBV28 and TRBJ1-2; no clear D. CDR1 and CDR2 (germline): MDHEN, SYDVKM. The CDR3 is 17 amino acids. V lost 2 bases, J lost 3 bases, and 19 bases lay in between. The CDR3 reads CASSLTILGETDYGYTF. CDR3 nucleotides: TGTGCCAGCAGTTTAACAATACTTGGGGAGACGGACTATGGCTACACCTTC.

CDR3 nucleotides: TGCAGCGTCAAGTCCGGACAGACCTACGAGCAGTACTTC. Its translation: CSVKSGQTYEQYF. The chain uses TRBV29-1 and TRBJ2-7; the D gene is possibly TRBD1 (6 bases). The CDR3 is 13 residues long. Trimming shortened V by 6 bases and J by 2 bases, and 14 bases separated the two germline ends. The V gene's germline CDR1 is SQVTM and CDR2 ANQGSEA.

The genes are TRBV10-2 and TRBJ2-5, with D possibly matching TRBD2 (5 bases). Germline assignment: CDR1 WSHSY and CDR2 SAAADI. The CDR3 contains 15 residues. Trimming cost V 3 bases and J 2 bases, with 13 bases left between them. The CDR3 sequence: CASSDIQQRQETQYF. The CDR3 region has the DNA TGCGCCAGCAGTGATATCCAACAGCGGCAAGAGACCCAGTACTTC.

CDR3 in amino acids: CASSGGYNEQFF. The CDR3 nucleotides are TGTGCCAGCAGTGGAGGGTACAATGAGCAGTTCTTC. The chain uses TRBV2 and TRBJ2-1; possibly TRBD2 for D (5 bases). CDR1 and CDR2 from the germline V gene are SNHLY and FYNNEI. V gave up 4 bases and J gave up 4 bases, with 5 bases separating them. This CDR3 has 12 residues.

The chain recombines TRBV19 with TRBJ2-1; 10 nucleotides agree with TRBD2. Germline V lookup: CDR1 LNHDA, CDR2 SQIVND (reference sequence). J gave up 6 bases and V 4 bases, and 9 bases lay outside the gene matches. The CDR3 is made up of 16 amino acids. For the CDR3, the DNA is TGTGCCAGTAGTACCCCTCGAGCGGGAGGGCTCAATGAGCAGTTCTTC. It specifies CASSTPRAGGLNEQFF. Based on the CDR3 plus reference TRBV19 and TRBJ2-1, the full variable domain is DGGITQSPKYLFRKEGQNVTLSCEQNLNHDAMYWYRQDPGQGLRLIYYSQIVNDFQKGDIAEGYSVSREKKESFPLTVTSAQKNPTAFYLCASSTPRAGGLNEQFFGPGTRLTVL.

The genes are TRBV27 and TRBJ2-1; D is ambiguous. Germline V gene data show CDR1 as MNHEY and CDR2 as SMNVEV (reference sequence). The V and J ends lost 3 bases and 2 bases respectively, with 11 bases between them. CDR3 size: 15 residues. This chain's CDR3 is CASSFYGVTYNEQFF. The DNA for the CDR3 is TGTGCCAGCAGTTTTTATGGGGTAACCTACAATGAGCAGTTCTTC.

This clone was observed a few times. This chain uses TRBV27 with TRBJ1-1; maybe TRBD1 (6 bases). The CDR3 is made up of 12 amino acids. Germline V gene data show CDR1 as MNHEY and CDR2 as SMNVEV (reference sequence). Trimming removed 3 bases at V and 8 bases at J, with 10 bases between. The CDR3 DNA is TGTGCCAGCAGTTTGATGGGACACGAAGCTTTCTTT. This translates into CASSLMGHEAFF.

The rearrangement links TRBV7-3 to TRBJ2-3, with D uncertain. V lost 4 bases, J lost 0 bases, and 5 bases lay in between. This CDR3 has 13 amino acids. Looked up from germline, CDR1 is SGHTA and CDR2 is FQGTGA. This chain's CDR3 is CASSSSSTDTQYF. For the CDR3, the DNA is TGTGCCAGCAGCTCCTCAAGCACAGATACGCAGTATTTT.

CDR3 region: CASSPGTGSNQPQHF. CDR3 coding DNA: TGTGCCAGCTCACCCGGGACAGGGAGCAATCAGCCCCAGCATTTT. The chain carries TRBV18 and TRBJ1-5, with 9 nucleotides matching TRBD1. V lost 3 bases and J lost 1; bases outside the gene matches: 1. This CDR3 contains 15 residues. CDR1 is KGHSH, CDR2 LQKENI, per germline.